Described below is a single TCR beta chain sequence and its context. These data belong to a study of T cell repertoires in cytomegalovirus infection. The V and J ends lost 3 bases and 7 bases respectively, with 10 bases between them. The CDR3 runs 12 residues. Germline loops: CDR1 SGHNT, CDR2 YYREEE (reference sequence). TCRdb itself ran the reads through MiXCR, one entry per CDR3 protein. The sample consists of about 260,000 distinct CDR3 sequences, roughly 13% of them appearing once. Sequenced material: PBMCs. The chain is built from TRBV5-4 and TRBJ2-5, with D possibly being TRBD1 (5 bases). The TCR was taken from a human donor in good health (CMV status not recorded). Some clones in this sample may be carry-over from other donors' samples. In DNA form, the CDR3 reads TGTGCCAGCAGCTCAGGGTTGGGGACCCAGTACTTC. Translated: CASSSGLGTQYF.